One and the same sample provided the 14 T cell receptor beta chains below, sequenced in a study of human T cells and chemical hapten exposure. TCRdb used MiXCR to reprocess the RACE reads, holding one entry per CDR3 protein. In the table there are 89,000 or so distinct CDR3 sequences, about 6.6% of which are singletons. Time point indicated: patch test 2, 6 weeks after DPC sensitization. Treatment in this sample: therapeutic diphenylcyclopropenone sensitization with weekly scalp DPC. This sample comprised whole blood, obtained in connection with sensitization to the hapten diphenylcyclopropenone (DPC). All receptors derive from a woman in her 30s with alopecia areata. Some clones in this sample may be carry-over from other donors' samples.

There are many counts of this clonotype. The chain is built from TRBV3-1 and TRBJ2-7; 12 positions agree with TRBD2. This CDR3 is built from 17 residues. CDR1 and CDR2 (germline): LGHDT, YNNKEL (reference sequence). The V segment lost 2 bases and the J segment 2 bases; nucleotides outside the gene matches: 7. The CDR3 DNA reads TGTGCCAGCAGCCAATCGCCCCGACTAGCGGGGGCCTACGAGCAGTACTTC. It codes for CASSQSPRLAGAYEQYF.

The chain carries TRBV30 and TRBJ1-6; maybe TRBD1 (6 bases). Germline values: CDR1 GTSNPN, CDR2 SVGIG (reference sequence). CDR3 size: 15 residues. The V gene lost 3 bases and the J gene lost 9 bases, with 18 bases spanning the gap. CDR3 coding DNA: TGTGCCTGGAGCGACCACGTACAGGGCAGTTCACCCCTCCACTTT. It codes for CAWSDHVQGSSPLHF.

The rearrangement links TRBV6-6 to TRBJ2-1; no clear D gene. V was pared by 2 bases and J by 2 bases, with 4 bases between. The CDR3 sequence is 13 residues long. CDR1 is MNHNY, CDR2 SVGAGI, per germline (reference sequence). The CDR3 spells CASSYPTYNEQFF. The CDR3 DNA sequence: TGTGCCAGCAGTTACCCCACCTACAATGAGCAGTTCTTC.

To note about this clonotype: One base away lies a much larger clone, so this may be a sequencing read error. V gene TRBV9 combines with J gene TRBJ1-1; 7 bases line up with TRBD1. From germline, CDR1 is SGDLS and CDR2 YYNGEE. This CDR3 has 14 residues. V lost 8 bases, J lost 5 bases, and 12 bases stayed unmatched. CDR3 DNA: TGTGCCAGAAGCAAGGGGACAGCAAATACTGAAGCTTTCTTT. It encodes CARSKGTANTEAFF.

The chain couples TRBV18 to TRBJ1-1; D remains ambiguous. With 4 bases removed from V and 8 bases from J, the gap between germline ends came to 23 bases. The CDR3 is 16 residues long. Germline CDR1 reads KGHSH; CDR2 reads LQKENI. The CDR3 coding sequence is TGTGCCAGCTCACGAGCCAGTCAGACTCGAACACTGGAAGCTTTCTTT. Translated, it gives CASSRASQTRTLEAFF.

The CDR3, as DNA: TGTGCCTGGAGTCTGGACAGGGGGAATCAGCCCCAGCATTTT. This gives the protein CAWSLDRGNQPQHF. This chain connects TRBV30 to TRBJ1-5, with 10 bases that match TRBD1. The CDR3 length is 14 residues. Germline V CDR1 and CDR2: GTSNPN, SVGIG (reference sequence). V dropped 2 bases and J dropped 4; count of bases not matched to a gene: 2.

This clonotype was observed a handful of times. The DNA of the CDR3 is TGTGCCAGCAGCTTAGGAGTGGGACAGACCGGGGAGCTGTTTTTT. Amino acid sequence: CASSLGVGQTGELFF. The rearrangement links TRBV7-9 to TRBJ2-2, with TRBD1 identical over 7 bases. The V gene end was trimmed by 1 base and the J gene end by 5 bases; junction bases not matched to a gene: 4. The CDR3 extends over 15 amino acids. Germline V gene data show CDR1 as SEHNR and CDR2 as FQNEAQ (reference sequence).

This clonotype was seen ten or more times. The CDR3 nucleotides read TGTGCCAGCACCCACTCTTATTATGGCTACACCTTC. This sequence encodes CASTHSYYGYTF. The rearrangement links TRBV5-6 to TRBJ1-2, with D unresolved. The CDR3 covers 12 residues. With 6 bases removed from V and 5 bases from J, the gap between germline ends came to 11 bases. Per germline, CDR1 SGHDT and CDR2 YYEEEE.

This clonotype occurred many times. The chain has TRBV28 and TRBJ2-7; D remains ambiguous. Trimming took 1 base from V and 3 from J, leaving 7 bases between them. CDR1 is MDHEN, CDR2 SYDVKM, per germline. This CDR3 is built from 13 residues. The CDR3, as DNA: TGTGCCAGCAGTTTATTGGCCGGCTACGAGCAGTACTTC. Its translation is CASSLLAGYEQYF.

In this sample, this clonotype turned up once. The chain has TRBV5-4 and TRBJ2-1; 11 bases line up with TRBD2. The CDR3 has 20 amino acids. The V and J ends lost 0 bases and 0 bases, in that order; junction bases with no gene match: 11. From germline, CDR1 is SGHNT and CDR2 YYREEE (reference sequence). Here the CDR3 reads CASSLEASGGPLYSYNEQFF. As DNA, the CDR3 is TGTGCCAGCAGCTTGGAGGCTAGCGGGGGGCCCCTCTACTCCTACAATGAGCAGTTCTTC.

This clonotype was seen ten or more times. The rearrangement joins TRBV6-5 to TRBJ2-7; 7 positions agree with TRBD1. The CDR3 is made up of 14 amino acids. V lost 5 bases, J lost 4 bases, and 8 bases stayed unmatched. Germline assignment: CDR1 MNHEY and CDR2 SVGAGI. Written as DNA, the CDR3 is TGTGCCAGCAGTCACCGACAGGGTCAGTACGAGCAGTACTTC. Translating gives CASSHRQGQYEQYF.

This sequence joins TRBV20-1 and TRBJ2-1; unclear D gene. This CDR3 is built from 15 residues. The V gene lost 5 bases and the J gene lost 0 bases, with 14 bases spanning the gap. Germline V gives CDR1 DFQATT, CDR2 SNEGSKA (reference sequence). DNA of the CDR3: TGCAGTGCTTCCCTTGCGGAGCTCTCCTACAATGAGCAGTTCTTC. Protein sequence: CSASLAELSYNEQFF.

The CDR3 here is CASSHWAPGQGSWGYTF. CDR3 coding DNA: TGTGCCAGCAGCCATTGGGCCCCGGGACAGGGGAGTTGGGGCTACACCTTC. This sequence joins TRBV7-3 and TRBJ1-2, with 10 bases that match TRBD1. Germline V lookup: CDR1 SGHTA, CDR2 FQGTGA. With 5 bases clipped from V and 8 bases from J, the junction kept 17 bases outside the gene matches. The CDR3 spans 17 residues.

The chain is built from TRBV20-1 and TRBJ1-1, with 7 bases aligning to TRBD1. This CDR3 is built from 16 residues. V shed 3 bases, J shed 3 bases, and the junction held 13 bases outside the gene matches. The germline V gene encodes CDR1 DFQATT and CDR2 SNEGSKA (reference sequence). CDR3 amino acids: CSASQGGTARDTEAFF. The DNA for the CDR3 is TGCAGTGCTAGTCAAGGAGGGACAGCGAGGGACACTGAAGCTTTCTTT.